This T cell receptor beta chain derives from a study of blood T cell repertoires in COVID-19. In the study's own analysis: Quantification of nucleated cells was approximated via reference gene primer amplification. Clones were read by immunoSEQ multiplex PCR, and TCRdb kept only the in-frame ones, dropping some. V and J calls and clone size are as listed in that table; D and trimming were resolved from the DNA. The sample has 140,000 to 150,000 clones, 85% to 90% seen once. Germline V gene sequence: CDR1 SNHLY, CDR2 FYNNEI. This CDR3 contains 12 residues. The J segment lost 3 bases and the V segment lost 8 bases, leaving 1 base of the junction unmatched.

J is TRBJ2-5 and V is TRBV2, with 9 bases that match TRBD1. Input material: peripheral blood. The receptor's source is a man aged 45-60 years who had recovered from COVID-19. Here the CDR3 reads CASGTGKETQYF. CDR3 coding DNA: TGTGCCAGCGGGACAGGGAAAGAGACCCAGTACTTC.